The entry below gives a single TCR beta chain sequence along with its context. These data come from a study of blood T cell repertoires in COVID-19. Looking at the study overall: Specimens from acute and convalescent COVID-19 originated in the United States, Italy and Spain.

Authors' analysis steps: Scientists estimated how many nucleated cells there were by amplifying reference gene primers. Profiling relied on immunoSEQ multiplex PCR, and the TCRdb table lists in-frame clones only, not all of them. V and J calls and clone size are given by that table; D and trimming were obtained from the DNA. In the table there are 90,000 to 120,000 clones, about 75% of which are singletons. V lost 3 bases to trimming and J lost 5 bases; unmatched junction nucleotides: 9. CDR3 size: 15 residues. CDR1 is SGDLS and CDR2 is YYNGEE in the germline V gene. Material for sequencing was peripheral blood. This clonotype originated in a man aged 80 or over with acute or convalescent COVID-19. The V gene is TRBV9, the J gene TRBJ2-7; 9 nucleotides line up with TRBD1. The CDR3 DNA sequence: TGTGCCAGCAGCGCTACCGGGACAGGGTATAACGAGCAGTACTTC. Residues: CASSATGTGYNEQYF.